What follows are 9 T cell receptor beta chains derived from one specimen sequenced in a study of CD8+ T cells in alopecia areata. Extracted from the samples, RNA was reverse transcribed into cDNA to serve as the sequencing template. Only in-frame clones appear in the TCRdb table, and some are missing; sequencing was by immunoSEQ multiplex PCR. The data hold about 200,000 clones, with approximately 53% observed a single time. The sequenced sample consisted of CD8+ T cells sorted from blood. All receptors derive from a human donor in good health.

The chain recombines TRBV29-1 with TRBJ1-2, with TRBD1 as a possible D gene (6 bases). The germline gives CDR1 SQVTM, CDR2 ANQGSEA. The V and J ends lost 3 bases and 3 bases respectively, with 11 bases between them. CDR3 length equals 13 residues. The CDR3 nucleotides read TGCAGCGTTGAGCACAGGGTGGACTATGGCTACACCTTC. It is translated as CSVEHRVDYGYTF.

The V gene is TRBV5-4, the J gene TRBJ2-7; D gene unclear. Looked up from germline, CDR1 is SGHNT and CDR2 is YYREEE (reference sequence). V was trimmed by 0 bases and J by 5 bases, leaving 9 bases between them. The CDR3 runs to 13 residues. CDR3 amino acids: CASSLASRNEQYF. The CDR3 DNA follows: TGTGCCAGCAGCTTGGCCTCCAGGAACGAGCAGTACTTC.

The V and J genes are TRBV27 and TRBJ1-5, with 7 bases identical to TRBD1. The CDR3 runs 14 residues. V lost 5 bases and J lost 1; bases outside the gene matches: 2. Germline V CDR1 and CDR2: MNHEY, SMNVEV (reference sequence). The CDR3 sequence: CASSDRVSNQPQHF. The CDR3 DNA reads as TGTGCCAGCAGTGACAGGGTAAGCAATCAGCCCCAGCATTTT.

The J gene is TRBJ2-7, the V gene TRBV5-6, with a weak D call TRBD1 (6 bases). Trimming removed 4 bases at V and 7 bases at J, with 15 bases between. The CDR3 spans 13 residues. Germline lookup yields CDR1 SGHDT and CDR2 YYEEEE. The CDR3 DNA is TGTGCCAGCAGCCTTGGGACACCAGATGAGCAGTACTTC. Translating it yields CASSLGTPDEQYF.

This clone was observed a handful of times. The chain carries TRBV11-1 and TRBJ1-5, with D unresolved. The V gene lost 3 bases and the J gene lost 3 bases, with 12 bases spanning the gap. Germline V gene data show CDR1 as SGHAT and CDR2 as FQDESV (reference sequence). This CDR3 has 15 residues. The CDR3 DNA is TGTGCCAGCAGCTTGGATCATCAACCCAATCAGCCCCAGCATTTT. Its translation: CASSLDHQPNQPQHF.

V and J are TRBV7-7 and TRBJ2-3; a weak D match, TRBD2 (6 bases). From germline, CDR1 is SSHAT and CDR2 FNYEAQ (reference sequence). The ends were cut back, 5 bases at V and 9 bases at J, with 18 bases in the middle. The CDR3 spans 14 residues. The CDR3 spells CASSPRTNSGTQYF. In nucleotides, the CDR3 is TGTGCCAGCAGCCCAAGGACTAACTCGGGCACGCAGTATTTT. Filled out from reference TRBV7-7 and TRBJ2-3, the complete variable domain reads GAGVSQSPRYKVTKRGQDVTLRCDPISSHATLYWYQQALGQGPEFLTYFNYEAQPDKSGLPSDRFSAERPEGSISTLTIQRTEQRDSAMYRCASSPRTNSGTQYFGPGTRLTVL.

This clone was seen more than once but under ten times. The V gene is TRBV27, the J gene TRBJ1-1, with 7 nucleotides matching TRBD1. The ends lost 2 bases at V and 3 bases at J; junction bases unmatched: 6. Germline V CDR1 and CDR2: MNHEY, SMNVEV (reference sequence). There are 15 residues in the CDR3. CDR3 loop: CASSLMGQGDTEAFF. In nucleotides, the CDR3 is TGTGCCAGCAGTTTAATGGGGCAGGGGGACACTGAAGCTTTCTTT.

This clone was recorded a few times. The rearrangement joins TRBV27 to TRBJ2-7; maybe TRBD1 (6 bases). Germline V gives CDR1 MNHEY, CDR2 SMNVEV (reference sequence). V was pared by 6 bases and J by 2 bases, with 14 bases between. This CDR3 is built from 14 residues. CDR3 DNA: TGTGCCAGCAGCCCGACCTCAGGGGCCTACGAGCAGTACTTC. It translates to CASSPTSGAYEQYF.

The chain carries TRBV6-1 and TRBJ1-2; the match to TRBD1 covers 8 bases. CDR3 length: 13 residues. Germline assignment: CDR1 MNHNS and CDR2 SASEGT. J was trimmed by 6 bases and V by 6 bases; bases with no gene match: 6. The DNA for the CDR3 is TGTGCCAGCAGGTGGCCGGGACAGGATGGCTACACCTTC. Its translation: CASRWPGQDGYTF.